The clone carrying this TCR beta chain has at least ten counts. Antigen unknown. This specimen belongs to a study of T cells in Graves' hyperthyroidism and ophthalmopathy. Study summary: Peripheral blood draws took place at initial diagnosis, ahead of any treatment. Whole-study findings and limits: Clonotypes that were expanded in thyroid above 0.001 mostly appeared in blood too.

Uncontrolled infections, other autoimmune diseases, pregnancy or lactation led to exclusion of patients. RNA transcripts provided the source from which TCR beta CDR3 regions were amplified. During a first-round RT-PCR of the TCR CDR3, the HTBI primer set was used. MiXCR, applied by TCRdb to the multiplex PCR reads, yields one record per CDR3 protein. This table holds 600,000 or so distinct CDR3 sequences, 12% to 15% found once. Germline V gene data show CDR1 as SNHLY and CDR2 as FYNNEI. This CDR3 comprises 14 residues. V dropped 6 bases and J dropped 2; count of bases not matched to a gene: 5. The chain recombines TRBV2 with TRBJ2-3; 7 bases agree with TRBD1. Input material: blood. This clonotype originated in a woman aged 18-30 years with Graves' ophthalmopathy. The CDR3 bases are TGTGCCAGCAGCGTGGGACAGCTCACAGATACGCAGTATTTT. It encodes CASSVGQLTDTQYF.